The sequence of this T cell receptor beta chain was determined in a study of T cell repertoires in cytomegalovirus infection. Turning to the study itself: Evidence of both CMV infection and a matching HLA type came from public TCR beta signatures. Study-wide results and caveats: Dominating the ex vivo response were TCR beta clonotypes that were CMV-specific and HLA-C-restricted.

This clonotype has more than one count but fewer than ten. Its antigen is not known. TCRdb analysed the reads with MiXCR anew, one entry per CDR3 protein. Of 800,000 to 950,000 distinct CDR3 sequences in the sample, 30% to 35% were seen once. Trimming stripped 7 bases from V and 6 bases from J, with 15 bases between. The CDR3 length is 13 residues. Per the germline V gene, CDR1 is ENHRY and CDR2 is SYGVKD. This TCR came from a human donor in good health (CMV status not recorded). Some clones in this sample may be carry-over from other donors' samples. Sequenced material: cultured CD8+ T cells from PBMCs, taken from culture after CMV antigen stimulation. The chain couples TRBV10-3 to TRBJ1-2; unclear D gene. CDR3 sequence: CAITVLERDGYTF. CDR3 DNA: TGTGCCATCACCGTACTCGAGAGAGATGGCTACACCTTC.